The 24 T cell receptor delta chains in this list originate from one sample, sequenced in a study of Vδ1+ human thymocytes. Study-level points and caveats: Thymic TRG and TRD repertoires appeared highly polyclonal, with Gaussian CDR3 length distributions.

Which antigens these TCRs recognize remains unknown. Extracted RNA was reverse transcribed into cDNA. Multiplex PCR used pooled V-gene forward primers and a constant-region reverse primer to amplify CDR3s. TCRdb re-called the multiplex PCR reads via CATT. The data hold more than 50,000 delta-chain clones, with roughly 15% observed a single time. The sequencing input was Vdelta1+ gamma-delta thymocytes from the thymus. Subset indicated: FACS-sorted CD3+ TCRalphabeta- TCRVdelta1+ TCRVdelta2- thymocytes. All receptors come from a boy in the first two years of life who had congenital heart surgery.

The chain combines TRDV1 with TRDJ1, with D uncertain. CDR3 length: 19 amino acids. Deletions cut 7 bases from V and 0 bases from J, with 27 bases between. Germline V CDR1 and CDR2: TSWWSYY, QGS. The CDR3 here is CALVLRGSSSEVYTDKLIF. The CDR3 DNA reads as TGTGCTCTTGTTCTGCGAGGATCCTCGAGTGAAGTCTACACCGATAAACTCATCTTT.

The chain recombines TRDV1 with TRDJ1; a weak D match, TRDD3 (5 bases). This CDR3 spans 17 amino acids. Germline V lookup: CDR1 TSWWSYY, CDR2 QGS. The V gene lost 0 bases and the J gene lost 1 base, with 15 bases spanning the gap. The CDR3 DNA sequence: TGTGCTCTTGGGGAACTCTACGTTAGGGGGGCCACCGATAAACTCATCTTT. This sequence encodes CALGELYVRGATDKLIF.

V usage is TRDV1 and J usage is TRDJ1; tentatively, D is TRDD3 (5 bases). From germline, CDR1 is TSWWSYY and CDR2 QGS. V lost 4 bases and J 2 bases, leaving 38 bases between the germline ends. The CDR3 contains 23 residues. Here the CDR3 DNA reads TGTGCTCTTGGGGTCGCAACGGTCTCCCGGGGAACATTGTGGCGGATCGGTACCGATAAACTCATCTTT. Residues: CALGVATVSRGTLWRIGTDKLIF.

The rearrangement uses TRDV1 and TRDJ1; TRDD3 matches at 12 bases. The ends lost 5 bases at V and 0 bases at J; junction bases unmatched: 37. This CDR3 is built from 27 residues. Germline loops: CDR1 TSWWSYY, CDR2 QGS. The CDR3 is CALGHLFGSAASDYWGILVAYTDKLIF. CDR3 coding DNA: TGTGCTCTTGGGCACCTCTTCGGGTCGGCGGCGTCGGATTACTGGGGGATACTAGTCGCTTACACCGATAAACTCATCTTT.

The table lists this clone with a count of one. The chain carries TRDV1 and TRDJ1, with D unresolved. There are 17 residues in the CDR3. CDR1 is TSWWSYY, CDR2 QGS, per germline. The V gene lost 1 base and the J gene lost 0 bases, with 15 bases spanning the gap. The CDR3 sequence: CALGEPRFPQHTDKLIF. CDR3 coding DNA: TGTGCTCTTGGGGAACCCCGTTTCCCTCAACACACCGATAAACTCATCTTT.

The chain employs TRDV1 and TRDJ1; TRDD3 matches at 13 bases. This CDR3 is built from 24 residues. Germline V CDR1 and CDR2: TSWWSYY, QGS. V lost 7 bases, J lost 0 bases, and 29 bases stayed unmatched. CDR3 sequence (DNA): TGTGCTCTTGCCCACCACGGGCTTCCCCGATTACTGGGGGATACGTTCCTTTACACCGATAAACTCATCTTT. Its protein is CALAHHGLPRLLGDTFLYTDKLIF.

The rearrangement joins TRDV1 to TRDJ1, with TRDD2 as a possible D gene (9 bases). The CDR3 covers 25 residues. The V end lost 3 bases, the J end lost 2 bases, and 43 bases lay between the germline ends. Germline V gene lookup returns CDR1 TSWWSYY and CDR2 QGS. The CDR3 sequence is CALGDHPPSYVWLVGGLVDTDKLIF. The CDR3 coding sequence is TGTGCTCTTGGGGACCACCCGCCTTCCTACGTCTGGCTGGTTGGGGGATTGGTGGATACCGATAAACTCATCTTT.

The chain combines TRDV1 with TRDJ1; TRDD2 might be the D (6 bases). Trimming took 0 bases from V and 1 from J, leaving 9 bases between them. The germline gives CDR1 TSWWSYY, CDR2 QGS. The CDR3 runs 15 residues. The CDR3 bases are TGTGCTCTTGGGGAACTACTCCTACGCACCGATAAACTCATCTTT. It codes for CALGELLLRTDKLIF.

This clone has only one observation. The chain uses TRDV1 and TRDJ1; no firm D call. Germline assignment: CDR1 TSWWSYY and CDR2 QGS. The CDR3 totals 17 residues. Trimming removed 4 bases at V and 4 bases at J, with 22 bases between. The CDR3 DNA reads TGTGCTCTTGGGGGTTTCCCCCCGATGTCCATTTACGATAAACTCATCTTT. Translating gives CALGGFPPMSIYDKLIF.

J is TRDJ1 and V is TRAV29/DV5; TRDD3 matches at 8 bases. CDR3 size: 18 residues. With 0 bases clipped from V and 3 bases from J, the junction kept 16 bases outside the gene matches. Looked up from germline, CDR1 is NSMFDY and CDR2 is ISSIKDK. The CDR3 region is CAASADLTWGYSADKLIF. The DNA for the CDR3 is TGTGCAGCAAGCGCGGATCTTACATGGGGATACAGCGCCGATAAACTCATCTTT.

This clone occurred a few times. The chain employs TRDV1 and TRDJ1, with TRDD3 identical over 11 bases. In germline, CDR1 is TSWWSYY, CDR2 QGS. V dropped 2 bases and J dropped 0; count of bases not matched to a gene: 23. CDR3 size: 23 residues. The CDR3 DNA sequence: TGTGCTCTTGGGGAAGGACCCTACTTAGGGGTGGGGGATACGTGGCGCGACACCGATAAACTCATCTTT. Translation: CALGEGPYLGVGDTWRDTDKLIF.

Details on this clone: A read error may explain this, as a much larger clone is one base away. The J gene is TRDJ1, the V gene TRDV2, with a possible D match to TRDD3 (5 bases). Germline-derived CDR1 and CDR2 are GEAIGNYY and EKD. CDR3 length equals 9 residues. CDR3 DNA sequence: TGTGCCTGTCACGATACACTCATCTTT. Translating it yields CACHDTLIF.

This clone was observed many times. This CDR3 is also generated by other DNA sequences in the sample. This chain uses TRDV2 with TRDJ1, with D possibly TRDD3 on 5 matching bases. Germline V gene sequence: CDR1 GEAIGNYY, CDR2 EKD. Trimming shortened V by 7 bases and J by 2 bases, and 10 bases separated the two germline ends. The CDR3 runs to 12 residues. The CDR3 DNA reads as TGTGCCTGGGTATACGGGACCGATAAACTCATCTTT. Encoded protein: CAWVYGTDKLIF.

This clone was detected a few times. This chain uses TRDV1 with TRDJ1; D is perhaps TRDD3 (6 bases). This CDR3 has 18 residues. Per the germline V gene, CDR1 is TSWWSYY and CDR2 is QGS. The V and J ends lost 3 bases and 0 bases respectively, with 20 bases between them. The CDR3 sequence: CALGEITYWADYTDKLIF. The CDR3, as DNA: TGTGCTCTTGGGGAGATTACCTACTGGGCGGACTACACCGATAAACTCATCTTT.

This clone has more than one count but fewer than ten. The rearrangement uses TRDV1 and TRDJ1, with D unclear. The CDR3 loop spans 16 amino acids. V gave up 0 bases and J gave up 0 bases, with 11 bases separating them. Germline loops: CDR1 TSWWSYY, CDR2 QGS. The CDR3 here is CALGELRPPYTDKLIF. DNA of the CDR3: TGTGCTCTTGGGGAACTCCGGCCCCCCTACACCGATAAACTCATCTTT.

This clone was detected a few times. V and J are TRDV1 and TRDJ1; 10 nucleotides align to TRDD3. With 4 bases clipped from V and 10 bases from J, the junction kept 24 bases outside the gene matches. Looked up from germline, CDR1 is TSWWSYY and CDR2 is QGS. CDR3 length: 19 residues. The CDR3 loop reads CALGGTLWLERGIRLRLIF. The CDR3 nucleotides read TGTGCTCTTGGGGGTACCCTGTGGTTGGAACGGGGGATACGCTTAAGACTCATCTTT.

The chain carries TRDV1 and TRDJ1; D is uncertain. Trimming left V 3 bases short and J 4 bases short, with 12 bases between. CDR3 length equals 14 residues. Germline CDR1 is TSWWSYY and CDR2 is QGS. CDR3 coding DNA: TGTGCTCTTGGGGAGGGACCCACCCACGATAAACTCATCTTT. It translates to CALGEGPTHDKLIF.

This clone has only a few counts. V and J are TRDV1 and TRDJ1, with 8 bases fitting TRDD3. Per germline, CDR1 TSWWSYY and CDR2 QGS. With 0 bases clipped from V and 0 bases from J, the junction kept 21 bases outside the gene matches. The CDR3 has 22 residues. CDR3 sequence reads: CALGELEVGVGWGYPNTDKLIF. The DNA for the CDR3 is TGTGCTCTTGGGGAACTAGAGGTGGGGGTAGGCTGGGGATACCCGAACACCGATAAACTCATCTTT.

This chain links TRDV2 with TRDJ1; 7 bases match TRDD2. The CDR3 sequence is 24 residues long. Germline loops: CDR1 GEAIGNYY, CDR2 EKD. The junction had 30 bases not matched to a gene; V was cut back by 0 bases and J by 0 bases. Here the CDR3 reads CACDTRFVSCRYGLPQNDTDKLIF. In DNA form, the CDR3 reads TGTGCCTGTGACACCCGTTTCGTAAGTTGCCGCTACGGCCTTCCTCAAAACGACACCGATAAACTCATCTTT.

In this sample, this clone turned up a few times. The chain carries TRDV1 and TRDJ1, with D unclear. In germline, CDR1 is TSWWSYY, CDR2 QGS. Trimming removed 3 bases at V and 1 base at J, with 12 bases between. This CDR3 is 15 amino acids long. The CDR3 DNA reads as TGTGCTCTTGGGGACGCCCGACCCTGCACCGATAAACTCATCTTT. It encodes CALGDARPCTDKLIF.

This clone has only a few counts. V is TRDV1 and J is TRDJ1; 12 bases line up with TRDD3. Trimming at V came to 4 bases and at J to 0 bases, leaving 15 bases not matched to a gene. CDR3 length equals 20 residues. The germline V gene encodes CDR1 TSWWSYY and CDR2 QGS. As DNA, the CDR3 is TGTGCTCTTGGGGGTGTTAGGCACGACTGGGGGATACTCAACACCGATAAACTCATCTTT. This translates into CALGGVRHDWGILNTDKLIF.

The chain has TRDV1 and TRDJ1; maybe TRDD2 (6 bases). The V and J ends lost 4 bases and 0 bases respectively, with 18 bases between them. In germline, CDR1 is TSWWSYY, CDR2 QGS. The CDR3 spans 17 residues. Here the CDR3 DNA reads TGTGCTCTTGGGGGTCCTACGGGCACGCCGTACACCGATAAACTCATCTTT. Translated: CALGGPTGTPYTDKLIF.

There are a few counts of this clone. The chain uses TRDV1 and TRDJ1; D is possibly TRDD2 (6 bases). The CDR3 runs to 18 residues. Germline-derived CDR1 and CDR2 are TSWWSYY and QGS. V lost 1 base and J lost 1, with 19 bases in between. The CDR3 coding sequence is TGTGCTCTTGGGGAACCAAACTCTCCTACAGGACGCACCGATAAACTCATCTTT. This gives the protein CALGEPNSPTGRTDKLIF.

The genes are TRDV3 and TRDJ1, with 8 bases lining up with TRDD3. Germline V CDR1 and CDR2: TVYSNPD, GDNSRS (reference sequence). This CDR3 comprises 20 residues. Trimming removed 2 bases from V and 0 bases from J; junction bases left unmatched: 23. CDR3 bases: TGTGCCTTTCTTCGCCTCCTACTATATTGGGGGATCCCGTACACCGATAAACTCATCTTT. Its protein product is CAFLRLLLYWGIPYTDKLIF. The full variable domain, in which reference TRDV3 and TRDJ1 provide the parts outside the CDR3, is CDKVTQSSPDQTVASGSEVVLLCTYDTVYSNPDLFWYRIRPDYSFQFVFYGDNSRSEGADFTQGRFSVKHILTQKAFHLVISPVRTEDSATYYCAFLRLLLYWGIPYTDKLIFGKGTRVTVEP.